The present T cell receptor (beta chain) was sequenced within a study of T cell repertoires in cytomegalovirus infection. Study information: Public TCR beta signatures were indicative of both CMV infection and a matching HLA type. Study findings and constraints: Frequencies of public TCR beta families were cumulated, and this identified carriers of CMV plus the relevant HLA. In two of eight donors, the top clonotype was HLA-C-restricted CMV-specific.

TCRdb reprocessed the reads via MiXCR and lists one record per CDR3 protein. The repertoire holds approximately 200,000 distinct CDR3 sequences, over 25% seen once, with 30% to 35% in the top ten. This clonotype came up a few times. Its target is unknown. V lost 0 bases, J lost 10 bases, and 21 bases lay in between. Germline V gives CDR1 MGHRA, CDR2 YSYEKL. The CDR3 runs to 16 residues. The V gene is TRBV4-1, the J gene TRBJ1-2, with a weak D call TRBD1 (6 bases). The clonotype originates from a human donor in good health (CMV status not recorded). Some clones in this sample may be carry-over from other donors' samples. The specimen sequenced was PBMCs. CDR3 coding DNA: TGCGCCAGCAGCCAAGATTGGGGGGGCGAGGCCCTCGCCTACACCTTC. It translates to CASSQDWGGEALAYTF.